This T cell receptor beta chain comes out of a study of blood T cell repertoires in COVID-19. Per the original methods: Amplification from reference gene primers served as the basis for estimated nucleated cell counts. Libraries were prepared by immunoSEQ multiplex PCR; TCRdb keeps only in-frame clonotypes and omits some of them. The V and J calls and clone size were taken over from that table, and D and trimming were inferred from the DNA. The table has about 190,000 clones, more than 75% seen once. The receptor's source is a woman aged 60-70 years with COVID-19, enrolled during active disease. Sequencing used peripheral blood.

The CDR3 DNA reads as TGTGCCAGCAGTATGCTAGCGGGAGTAAGGACCGGGGAGCTGTTTTTT. This codes for CASSMLAGVRTGELFF. This chain uses TRBV27 with TRBJ2-2; 10 bases line up with TRBD2. After removal of 5 bases from V and 5 bases from J, the junction contained 8 bases not matched to a gene. CDR1 and CDR2 (germline): MNHEY, SMNVEV (reference sequence). This CDR3 spans 16 amino acids.